Only a few counts were recorded for the clone carrying this TCR beta chain. This record belongs to a study of T cells after yellow fever vaccination. Unmatched junction bases numbered 10, after V lost 5 bases and J lost 4 bases. The CDR3 extends over 15 amino acids. The germline V gene has CDR1 SGHTA and CDR2 FQGNSA. TCRdb re-called the 5' RACE reads with MiXCR, one entry per CDR3 protein. The sample carries around 610,000 distinct CDR3 sequences, approximately 13% recorded once. Sample: PBMCs, taken on the day of the yellow fever booster vaccination. This chain links TRBV7-2 with TRBJ2-7; TRBD2 matches at 8 bases. The TCR originated in a man aged 30-40 years who received the YFV17D yellow fever vaccine. The CDR3 DNA reads as TGTGCCAGCAGCGGTAGCGGGAAATGGGGTTACGAGCAGTACTTC. Translation: CASSGSGKWGYEQYF.